These 14 T cell receptor beta chains came from one sample sequenced in a study of T-cell reconstitution after alpha-beta-depleted transplantation in children. A TCRbeta library incorporating unique molecular identifiers was prepared. TCRdb reanalysed the PCR reads using MiXCR and keeps one entry per CDR3 protein. The top ten clones hold around 2% of a sample with around 440,000 distinct CDR3 sequences, more than 9% of them seen once. Sequences were derived from PBMCs, sampled before TCRalphabeta/CD19-depleted stem cell transplant. Source of these receptors: a child younger than 10 with inherited bone marrow failure, due to receive a stem cell transplant.

This clonotype was detected only a few times. The chain uses TRBV30 and TRBJ1-1; D not resolved. Germline V gene sequence: CDR1 GTSNPN, CDR2 SVGIG (reference sequence). The V end lost 0 bases, the J end lost 0 bases, and 8 bases lay between the germline ends. This CDR3 spans 14 amino acids. In nucleotides, the CDR3 is TGTGCCTGGAGTGTGCGTACTCTGAACACTGAAGCTTTCTTT. Amino acid sequence: CAWSVRTLNTEAFF.

This clonotype was seen at least ten times. The chain combines TRBV9 with TRBJ2-7; the D gene is possibly TRBD1 (5 bases). This CDR3 comprises 14 residues. With 0 bases removed from V and 2 bases from J, the gap between germline ends came to 9 bases. Per the germline V gene, CDR1 is SGDLS and CDR2 is YYNGEE. This CDR3 is CASSVGGTTYEQYF. Here the CDR3 DNA reads TGTGCCAGCAGCGTAGGGGGCACGACCTACGAGCAGTACTTC.

Comment on this clonotype: Being one base from a much bigger clone, this may be a read error. This chain uses TRBV12-3 or TRBV12-4 with TRBJ2-3; D might be TRBD2 (6 bases). The CDR3 runs 14 residues. The V gene lost 3 bases and the J gene lost 4 bases, with 11 bases spanning the gap. The DNA for the CDR3 is TGTGCCAGCAGTTTTTACGGGAGAGCAGATACGCAGTATTTT. It codes for CASSFYGRADTQYF.

This clonotype was seen ten or more times. The chain links TRBV27 to TRBJ2-1; no clear D gene. Trimming left V 5 bases short and J 0 bases short, with 14 bases between. CDR3 size: 16 residues. The V gene's germline CDR1 is MNHEY and CDR2 SMNVEV (reference sequence). The CDR3 DNA reads as TGTGCCAGCAGTCTGAACTCCTACAGCTCCTACAATGAGCAGTTCTTC. It codes for CASSLNSYSSYNEQFF.

In its sample, this clonotype was seen many times. The chain is built from TRBV28 and TRBJ2-1; 7 bases agree with TRBD1. Germline V gene sequence: CDR1 MDHEN, CDR2 SYDVKM. The CDR3 is 15 amino acids. The trim removed 7 bases at V and 5 bases at J, leaving 11 bases unmatched. Written as DNA, the CDR3 is TGTGCCAGCACGGGACAGACAGTGCCCCACAATGAGCAGTTCTTC. It specifies CASTGQTVPHNEQFF. Looking up the rest from reference TRBV28 and TRBJ2-1 gives the full variable domain: DVKVTQSSRYLVKRTGEKVFLECVQDMDHENMFWYRQDPGLGLRLIYFSYDVKMKEKGDIPEGYSVSREKKERFSLILESASTNQTSMYLCASTGQTVPHNEQFFGPGTRLTVL.

This clonotype was seen ten or more times. The chain couples TRBV5-4 to TRBJ2-1, with a possible D match to TRBD1 (5 bases). This CDR3 spans 13 amino acids. Germline-derived CDR1 and CDR2 are SGHNT and YYREEE (reference sequence). The V end was cut by 5 bases, the J end by 4 bases, with 10 bases between. The CDR3 loop is CASSYDRYNEQFF. The DNA of the CDR3 is TGTGCCAGCAGTTATGACAGATACAATGAGCAGTTCTTC.

This clonotype was found many times. The chain joins TRBV5-6 to TRBJ2-1; D is possibly TRBD1 or TRBD2 (5 bases each). Trimming removed 4 bases at V and 5 bases at J, with 19 bases between. This CDR3 has 16 residues. Germline CDR1 reads SGHDT; CDR2 reads YYEEEE. The CDR3 DNA reads as TGTGCCAGCAGCCACTTTTTGGGACCCGTCCACAATGAGCAGTTCTTC. Encoded protein: CASSHFLGPVHNEQFF.

This clonotype occurred many times. The chain employs TRBV7-2 and TRBJ2-3, with D possibly matching TRBD2 (5 bases). CDR3 length equals 17 residues. CDR1 and CDR2 from the germline V gene are SGHTA and FQGNSA. V shed 3 bases and J shed 2 bases, with 18 bases lying between them. The CDR3 DNA reads TGTGCCAGCAGCTTTAGGAAAAAACGGGGATACACAGATACGCAGTATTTT. Its translation is CASSFRKKRGYTDTQYF.

This clonotype was detected ten times or more. This rearrangement joins TRBV25-1 to TRBJ2-1; 9 nucleotides match TRBD1. The CDR3 contains 11 residues. Germline values: CDR1 MGHDK, CDR2 SYGVNS. The CDR3: CASDRGIEQFF. CDR3 DNA: TGTGCTTCCGACAGGGGGATTGAGCAGTTCTTC.

This clonotype was observed many times. The genes are TRBV20-1 and TRBJ2-1; 8 nucleotides line up with TRBD2. Germline V CDR1 and CDR2: DFQATT, SNEGSKA (reference sequence). This CDR3 has 15 amino acids. V was pared by 0 bases and J by 3 bases, with 4 bases of the junction left unmatched. DNA for the CDR3: TGCAGTGCTAGAGATCCCCTAGCGGGCTACAATGAGCAGTTCTTC. Amino acid sequence: CSARDPLAGYNEQFF.

This clonotype has at least ten counts. The chain uses TRBV28 and TRBJ2-3, with 8 bases lining up with TRBD2. The CDR3 totals 17 residues. The V and J ends lost 4 bases and 5 bases, in that order; junction bases with no gene match: 14. In germline, CDR1 is MDHEN, CDR2 SYDVKM. The CDR3, as DNA: TGTGCCAGCAGTTCATATCACTCCAGCGGGAGTCTAGATACGCAGTATTTT. It is translated as CASSSYHSSGSLDTQYF.

This clonotype came up many times. The chain couples TRBV5-1 to TRBJ1-1; possibly TRBD1 for D (6 bases). Per the germline V gene, CDR1 is SGHRS and CDR2 is YFSETQ. The CDR3 length is 14 residues. V was trimmed by 2 bases and J by 1 base, leaving 9 bases between them. The CDR3 region has the DNA TGCGCCAGCAGCTTCACAGGGAAGAACACTGAAGCTTTCTTT. It codes for CASSFTGKNTEAFF.

This clonotype appeared many times. The chain carries TRBV29-1 and TRBJ2-3; TRBD1 aligns across 8 bases. After removal of 5 bases from V and 3 bases from J, the junction contained 4 bases not matched to a gene. The CDR3 loop spans 13 amino acids. CDR1 and CDR2 from the germline V gene are SQVTM and ANQGSEA. This CDR3 reads CSVRGQETDTQYF. In nucleotides, the CDR3 is TGCAGCGTTAGGGGACAGGAGACAGATACGCAGTATTTT.

This clonotype was found many times. J is TRBJ1-1 and V is TRBV10-3, with 9 bases that match TRBD1. The CDR3 totals 14 residues. Germline loops: CDR1 ENHRY, CDR2 SYGVKD. V shed 3 bases, J shed 7 bases, and the junction held 6 bases outside the gene matches. This CDR3 reads CAISDWTGVGEAFF. CDR3 nucleotide sequence: TGTGCCATCAGTGACTGGACAGGGGTGGGTGAAGCTTTCTTT.